The 24 T cell receptor beta chains listed next were all sequenced from one sample in a study of shared clonotypes between healthy human individuals (dated by TCRdb to about 2020). Libraries were prepared through the immunoSEQ multiplex PCR assay. Here the immuneACCESS table is served through TCRdb, limited to in-frame sequences with V and J called. Missing clones are a known gap in these copies; in checked studies unresolved V genes cover under half, and the rest lacks a known reason. This sample is represented by approximately 2.3 million clones; more than 80% of them were singletons. About 0.39% of the sample is held by the ten biggest clonotypes. The sequenced sample consisted of naive CD4+ T cells from PBMCs. This sample's cell subset or site label indicates: CD45RA+ positively selected. These receptor sequences come from a man aged 18 to 29 in good health. Some clones in this sample may be carry-over from other donors' samples.

This clone appeared a single time. The V gene is TRBV5-6, the J gene TRBJ1-6; a possible D gene is TRBD1 (5 bases). Trimming stripped 4 bases from V and 7 bases from J, with 12 bases between. The CDR3 contains 14 residues. Germline V gene sequence: CDR1 SGHDT, CDR2 YYEEEE. CDR3 region: CASSLGTPNSPLHF. DNA for the CDR3: TGTGCCAGCAGCCTCGGGACGCCGAATTCACCCCTCCACTTT. Together with reference TRBV5-6 and TRBJ1-6, the CDR3 gives the full variable domain: DAGVTQSPTHLIKTRGQQVTLRCSPKSGHDTVSWYQQALGQGPQFIFQYYEEEERQRGNFPDRFSGHQFPNYSSELNVNALLLGDSALYLCASSLGTPNSPLHFGNGTRLTVT.

The chain combines TRBV7-2 with TRBJ2-3; 10 nucleotides line up with TRBD1. In germline, CDR1 is SGHTA, CDR2 FQGNSA. The CDR3 consists of 16 residues. Trimming at V came to 4 bases and at J to 2 bases, leaving 6 bases not matched to a gene. The DNA for the CDR3 is TGTGCCAGCAGCTACGCCGGGACAGGGGCCACAGATACGCAGTATTTT. Its translation: CASSYAGTGATDTQYF. The full variable domain, completed using reference TRBV7-2 and TRBJ2-3, is GAGVSQSPSNKVTEKGKDVELRCDPISGHTALYWYRQSLGQGLEFLIYFQGNSAPDKSGLPSDRFSAERTGGSVSTLTIQRTQQEDSAVYLCASSYAGTGATDTQYFGPGTRLTVL.

The table lists this clone with a count of one. V usage is TRBV28 and J usage is TRBJ2-7; D unclear. Trimming cost V 7 bases and J 2 bases, with 21 bases left between them. CDR3 size: 16 residues. CDR1 is MDHEN, CDR2 SYDVKM, per germline. The CDR3 DNA follows: TGTGCCAGCAATCATGGCGGCAGGCCGAATGCCTACGAGCAGTACTTC. Translation gives CASNHGGRPNAYEQYF.

The chain couples TRBV11-2 to TRBJ2-3; tentatively, D is TRBD2 (5 bases). V lost 5 bases, J lost 6 bases, and 9 bases lay in between. This CDR3 is built from 12 residues. The germline V gene has CDR1 SGHAT and CDR2 FQNNGV. The CDR3 nucleotides are TGTGCCAGCAGCCCCCGGGGTGATACGCAGTATTTT. It encodes CASSPRGDTQYF.

The chain recombines TRBV10-2 with TRBJ2-1; D gene ambiguous. Germline lookup yields CDR1 WSHSY and CDR2 SAAADI. This CDR3 comprises 14 residues. Trimming left V 5 bases short and J 7 bases short, with 15 bases between. Written as DNA, the CDR3 is TGCGCCAGCAGTAGGACCAGCGCCGTAAATGAGCAGTTCTTC. Protein: CASSRTSAVNEQFF.

On this clone itself: The same CDR3 arises from other DNA sequences in this sample as well. The chain joins TRBV28 to TRBJ2-5, with 11 bases aligning to TRBD2. Losses at the gene ends were 2 bases for V and 4 bases for J; bases not matched to a gene: 0. Per the germline V gene, CDR1 is MDHEN and CDR2 is SYDVKM. The CDR3 runs to 14 residues. As DNA, the CDR3 is TGTGCCAGCAGTTTACTAGCGGGAGGAGAGACCCAGTACTTC. Translation: CASSLLAGGETQYF.

The chain employs TRBV9 and TRBJ2-1, with TRBD2 matching 9 bases. There are 15 residues in the CDR3. V trimming: 3 bases; J trimming: 6 bases; junction bases outside the gene matches: 7. Germline values: CDR1 SGDLS, CDR2 YYNGEE. DNA of the CDR3: TGTGCCAGCAGCGAGGGTAGCGGGAGTTTCAATGAGCAGTTCTTC. Its protein product is CASSEGSGSFNEQFF.

Written as DNA, the CDR3 is TGCAGCGCCTCAGGGGAAAGGACCTATCATGGCTACACCTTC. The encoded protein is CSASGERTYHGYTF. V gene TRBV29-1 combines with J gene TRBJ1-2; a weak D match, TRBD1 (6 bases). Germline CDR1 reads SQVTM; CDR2 reads ANQGSEA. V gave up 7 bases and J gave up 6 bases, with 21 bases separating them. This CDR3 has 14 amino acids.

This chain joins TRBV9 and TRBJ1-4, with D possibly matching TRBD1 (5 bases). V was trimmed by 4 bases and J by 0 bases, leaving 10 bases between them. Germline values: CDR1 SGDLS, CDR2 YYNGEE. CDR3 size: 15 residues. The CDR3 region has the DNA TGTGCCAGCAGCTCGGGGGGATCAACTAATGAAAAACTGTTTTTT. Protein product: CASSSGGSTNEKLFF.

The rearrangement joins TRBV11-3 to TRBJ2-7; D uncertain. Deletions cut 3 bases from V and 4 bases from J, with 10 bases between. CDR1 and CDR2 from the germline V gene are SGHNT and YENEEA. The CDR3 has 13 amino acids. This CDR3 is CASSFGSLYEQYF. CDR3 DNA sequence: TGTGCCAGCAGCTTTGGCAGCCTATACGAGCAGTACTTC.

V gene TRBV28 combines with J gene TRBJ1-5; TRBD1 agrees at 8 bases. This CDR3 contains 17 residues. CDR1 and CDR2 from the germline V gene are MDHEN and SYDVKM. V lost 3 bases to trimming and J lost 1 base; unmatched junction nucleotides: 8. The CDR3 loop is CASSLAGGGGSNQPQHF. CDR3 in DNA: TGTGCCAGCAGTTTGGCAGGGGGCGGGGGAAGCAATCAGCCCCAGCATTTT. The variable domain in full, completed from reference TRBV28 and TRBJ1-5, reads DVKVTQSSRYLVKRTGEKVFLECVQDMDHENMFWYRQDPGLGLRLIYFSYDVKMKEKGDIPEGYSVSREKKERFSLILESASTNQTSMYLCASSLAGGGGSNQPQHFGDGTRLSIL.

J is TRBJ1-4 and V is TRBV5-4; 7 bases align to TRBD1. The CDR3 is 14 residues long. The ends lost 4 bases at V and 3 bases at J; junction bases unmatched: 3. The germline V gene encodes CDR1 SGHNT and CDR2 YYREEE (reference sequence). Written as DNA, the CDR3 is TGTGCCAGCAGCGACGGGACAGCTAATGAAAAACTGTTTTTT. This codes for CASSDGTANEKLFF.

This chain joins TRBV7-8 and TRBJ2-7; tentative D call: TRBD2 (6 bases). V was cut by 4 bases and J by 4 bases, with 26 bases left in between. CDR3 size: 18 residues. The germline gives CDR1 SGHVS, CDR2 FQNEAQ. The CDR3 protein is CASSSPDRELQTTYEQYF. For the CDR3, the DNA is TGTGCCAGCAGCTCCCCGGACCGGGAGCTCCAAACGACGTACGAGCAGTACTTC.

The chain joins TRBV11-3 to TRBJ2-1, with TRBD2 identical over 7 bases. CDR1 and CDR2 (germline): SGHNT, YENEEA. Unmatched junction bases numbered 8, after V lost 3 bases and J lost 3 bases. This CDR3 has 16 amino acids. CDR3: CASSLDQRGIYNEQFF. CDR3 DNA sequence: TGTGCCAGCAGCTTGGACCAGCGGGGAATCTACAATGAGCAGTTCTTC.

The chain uses TRBV7-2 and TRBJ2-3; 10 bases are a match to TRBD2. The junction had 6 bases not matched to a gene; V was cut back by 1 base and J by 5 bases. The CDR3 contains 16 residues. The germline gives CDR1 SGHTA, CDR2 FQGNSA. The CDR3: CASSLVPAGGKDTQYF. The CDR3 DNA follows: TGTGCCAGCAGCTTAGTCCCAGCGGGAGGGAAAGATACGCAGTATTTT. The full variable domain, rest sourced from reference TRBV7-2 and TRBJ2-3, is GAGVSQSPSNKVTEKGKDVELRCDPISGHTALYWYRQSLGQGLEFLIYFQGNSAPDKSGLPSDRFSAERTGGSVSTLTIQRTQQEDSAVYLCASSLVPAGGKDTQYFGPGTRLTVL.

This chain connects TRBV7-8 to TRBJ1-2, with D possibly being TRBD1 (6 bases). This CDR3 comprises 13 residues. Germline loops: CDR1 SGHVS, CDR2 FQNEAQ. V shed 4 bases and J shed 6 bases, with 12 bases lying between them. CDR3 residues: CASSSTGMDGYTF. The DNA of the CDR3 is TGTGCCAGCAGCTCGACAGGAATGGATGGCTACACCTTC.

The gene calls are TRBV27 and TRBJ2-7; D not resolved. Germline CDR1 reads MNHEY; CDR2 reads SMNVEV (reference sequence). V was clipped by 0 bases and J by 0 bases, with 9 bases between them. The CDR3 spans 15 residues. Here the CDR3 DNA reads TGTGCCAGCAGTTTATCAAGACAAACCTCCTACGAGCAGTACTTC. The encoded protein is CASSLSRQTSYEQYF.

The V call is TRBV6-1, the J call TRBJ2-2; either TRBD1 or TRBD2 may fit D (5 bases each). The ends were cut back, 6 bases at V and 8 bases at J, with 7 bases in the middle. CDR1 is MNHNS, CDR2 SASEGT, per germline. This CDR3 contains 11 residues. The CDR3 loop reads CASRGPGELFF. In nucleotides, the CDR3 is TGTGCCAGCAGGGGACCTGGGGAGCTGTTTTTT.

The genes are TRBV9 and TRBJ2-5, with 7 positions matching TRBD1. The trim removed 2 bases at V and 4 bases at J, leaving 5 bases unmatched. Germline loops: CDR1 SGDLS, CDR2 YYNGEE. This CDR3 has 14 residues. As DNA, the CDR3 is TGTGCCAGCAGCGTGACAGGGTTAGTAGAGACCCAGTACTTC. Translation: CASSVTGLVETQYF. The full variable domain, completed using reference TRBV9 and TRBJ2-5, is DSGVTQTPKHLITATGQRVTLRCSPRSGDLSVYWYQQSLDQGLQFLIQYYNGEERAKGNILERFSAQQFPDLHSELNLSSLELGDSALYFCASSVTGLVETQYFGPGTRLLVL.

The rearrangement uses TRBV5-1 and TRBJ1-4; a weak D match, TRBD1 (5 bases). V lost 4 bases and J 8 bases, leaving 15 bases between the germline ends. This CDR3 comprises 14 residues. Germline CDR1 is SGHRS and CDR2 is YFSETQ. The CDR3 DNA is TGCGCCAGCAGCGCCAGGGATAGTTCGGAAAAACTGTTTTTT. Translation gives CASSARDSSEKLFF.

V gene TRBV6-4 combines with J gene TRBJ2-3; perhaps D is TRBD1 or TRBD2 (5 bases each). Germline V CDR1 and CDR2: MRHNA, SNTAGT. CDR3 length: 15 amino acids. Trimming removed 6 bases at V and 0 bases at J, with 13 bases between. Here the CDR3 DNA reads TGTGCCAGCAGCCAATCGGGACCGAGCACAGATACGCAGTATTTT. Protein product: CASSQSGPSTDTQYF.

Worth noting for this clone: Other DNA sequences in this specimen translate into the identical CDR3. The chain couples TRBV28 to TRBJ1-2; D is ambiguous. Germline values: CDR1 MDHEN, CDR2 SYDVKM. Trimming stripped 2 bases from V and 8 bases from J, with 6 bases between. The CDR3 is 11 residues long. This chain's CDR3 is CASSLTGGYTF. Written as DNA, the CDR3 is TGTGCCAGCAGTTTAACTGGAGGCTACACCTTC.

The chain employs TRBV11-2 and TRBJ2-5; the D is unclear. The V gene's germline CDR1 is SGHAT and CDR2 FQNNGV. The CDR3 loop spans 12 amino acids. Trimming shortened V by 5 bases and J by 5 bases, and 9 bases separated the two germline ends. Written as DNA, the CDR3 is TGTGCCAGCAGCCCCCCCCGGGAGACCCAGTACTTC. Amino acid sequence: CASSPPRETQYF.

The chain couples TRBV6-6 to TRBJ2-1; 9 positions match TRBD1. This CDR3 comprises 15 residues. V lost 5 bases and J lost 1; bases outside the gene matches: 3. Germline values: CDR1 MNHNY, CDR2 SVGAGI (reference sequence). This CDR3 is CASSGGQGSYNEQFF. In nucleotides, the CDR3 is TGTGCCAGCAGTGGGGGACAGGGATCCTACAATGAGCAGTTCTTC.